This T cell receptor (beta chain) came from a study of spatial heterogeneity in lung cancer. About the research overall: Follow-up PBMC specimens underwent sequencing when available; their median timing was approximately two years after resection.

Stated time point: blood at routine non-recurrence follow-up after resection. Tumor, nontumor lung or frozen PBMC supplied whole RNA, sequenced without sorting. Study-level points and caveats: Blood showed ubiquitous tumor TCRs more often at resection than at routine follow-up.

The CDR3 has 14 amino acids. Trimming stripped 7 bases from V and 7 bases from J, with 17 bases between. Germline V gene lookup returns CDR1 MDHEN and CDR2 SYDVKM. TCRdb reprocessed the 5' RACE reads with MiXCR, giving one entry per CDR3 protein. Of 49,000 or so distinct CDR3 sequences listed, roughly 10% are singletons. This clonotype showed up many times. Its specificity is not known. The source material was PBMCs, sampled at follow-up. The sequence came from a male donor with early-stage non-small cell lung cancer. The V and J genes are TRBV28 and TRBJ1-5; D remains ambiguous. CDR3 residues: CASIPRGLLQPQHF. As DNA, the CDR3 is TGTGCCAGCATCCCGCGTGGGTTGTTGCAGCCCCAGCATTTT.